A single TCR beta chain is shown here with its context. Distinct nucleotide sequences in the sample also encode this CDR3. Original processing methods: Amplification of reference gene primers provided the estimated nucleated cell counts. Assay: immunoSEQ multiplex PCR; the TCRdb copy retains only in-frame clones and omits some. That table furnishes V, J and clone size, whereas the DNA furnished D and trimming. The sample yields 60,000 to 85,000 clones, 83% seen once. The data stem from a study of blood T cell repertoires in COVID-19. Study context: The United States, Italy and Spain provided the acute and convalescent COVID-19 samples.

Germline V lookup: CDR1 SGDLS, CDR2 YYNGEE. Between the trimmed V and J ends, which lost 0 bases and 1 base, there was a span of 10 bases. The CDR3 contains 15 residues. The sequenced sample was peripheral blood. The clonotype comes from a man older than 75 with acute or convalescent COVID-19. The rearrangement joins TRBV9 to TRBJ1-1, with a tentative D call TRBD1 (6 bases). CDR3: CASSVEMTGNTEAFF. CDR3 DNA: TGTGCCAGCAGCGTAGAAATGACAGGGAACACTGAAGCTTTCTTT.